The 20 T cell receptor beta chains below were found in one sample sequenced in a study of shared clonotypes between healthy human individuals. This table comes from immunoSEQ multiplex PCR, and its TCRdb copy is limited to in-frame clones, with some not included. Of around 720,000 clones listed, around four fifths are singletons. The sample was memory CD4+ T cells sorted from blood. Sample subset: CD45RA-negative fraction. Every receptor here comes from a woman aged 25 to 39 in good health.

This clone was seen only once. The V gene is TRBV2, the J gene TRBJ1-1; no firm D call. The CDR3 totals 16 residues. Looked up from germline, CDR1 is SNHLY and CDR2 is FYNNEI. Trimming cost V 2 bases and J 5 bases, with 18 bases left between them. Written as DNA, the CDR3 is TGTGCCAGCAGTGAATTGTCGGACCTCGTAGAGACTGAAGCTTTCTTT. Its translation: CASSELSDLVETEAFF. The full variable domain, rest sourced from reference TRBV2 and TRBJ1-1, is EPEVTQTPSHQVTQMGQEVILRCVPISNHLYFYWYRQILGQKVEFLVSFYNNEISEKSEIFDDQFSVERPDGSNFTLKIRSTKLEDSAMYFCASSELSDLVETEAFFGQGTRLTVV.

A few counts support this clone. The chain recombines TRBV19 with TRBJ2-3; 7 nucleotides align to TRBD2. Germline V CDR1 and CDR2: LNHDA, SQIVND (reference sequence). This CDR3 contains 17 residues. J was trimmed by 0 bases and V by 3 bases; bases with no gene match: 9. The CDR3 is CASSIRRGSPSTDTQYF. The CDR3 region has the DNA TGTGCCAGTAGTATCCGTCGCGGGAGCCCTAGCACAGATACGCAGTATTTT.

The rearrangement joins TRBV7-9 to TRBJ1-2, with 8 bases fitting TRBD1. The germline gives CDR1 SEHNR, CDR2 FQNEAQ (reference sequence). The CDR3 totals 18 residues. Trimming removed 1 base from V and 8 bases from J; junction bases left unmatched: 18. The CDR3 DNA sequence: TGTGCCAGCAGCTTAGGGCCAACATTTGGACAGGGAGGAGGCGGCTACACCTTC. Protein sequence: CASSLGPTFGQGGGGYTF.

This rearrangement joins TRBV18 to TRBJ1-4, with no clear D. V lost 5 bases, J lost 4 bases, and 14 bases lay in between. CDR3 length: 15 residues. The germline CDR1 and CDR2 sequences are KGHSH and LQKENI. CDR3 loop: CASSWTGDLNEKLFF. The CDR3 coding sequence is TGTGCCAGCTCATGGACGGGTGACCTTAATGAAAAACTGTTTTTT.

In this sample, this clone turned up a few times. The gene calls are TRBV11-2 and TRBJ2-5; D unresolved. CDR1 and CDR2 from the germline V gene are SGHAT and FQNNGV. The ends were cut back, 3 bases at V and 4 bases at J, with 9 bases in the middle. This CDR3 comprises 13 residues. The CDR3 sequence is CASSFVRPETQYF. The CDR3 DNA reads as TGTGCCAGCAGCTTCGTGAGGCCAGAGACCCAGTACTTC.

The sample holds a few counts of this clone. Other DNA sequences within the sample encode an identical CDR3. V is TRBV7-2 and J is TRBJ1-5; D call uncertain. The germline V gene has CDR1 SGHTA and CDR2 FQGNSA. The CDR3 is 14 amino acids. Deletions cut 5 bases from V and 3 bases from J, with 11 bases between. The CDR3 bases are TGTGCCAGCAGCCCCGGGCCTTCCAATCAGCCCCAGCATTTT. Its translation: CASSPGPSNQPQHF.

This clone was counted only a few times. The chain carries TRBV28 and TRBJ1-5, with TRBD1 matching 10 bases. J lost 4 bases, V lost 7 bases, and 13 bases had no gene match. The CDR3 is made up of 17 amino acids. Germline values: CDR1 MDHEN, CDR2 SYDVKM. The CDR3 here is CASTTLRTGGGNQPQHF. CDR3 nucleotide sequence: TGTGCCAGCACTACCCTCAGGACAGGGGGGGGAAATCAGCCCCAGCATTTT.

This clone has a single count. The chain carries TRBV14 and TRBJ2-7, with TRBD1 matching over 9 bases. CDR3 size: 15 residues. Germline loops: CDR1 SGHDN, CDR2 FVKESK. J lost 4 bases, V lost 5 bases, and 9 bases had no gene match. CDR3 nucleotides: TGTGCCAGCAGCTTGGGGGACAGGGACCTATACGAGCAGTACTTC. The encoded protein is CASSLGDRDLYEQYF. The full variable domain, in which reference TRBV14 and TRBJ2-7 provide the parts outside the CDR3, is EAGVTQFPSHSVIEKGQTVTLRCDPISGHDNLYWYRRVMGKEIKFLLHFVKESKQDESGMPNNRFLAERTGGTYSTLKVQPAELEDSGVYFCASSLGDRDLYEQYFGPGTRLTVT.

The V and J genes are TRBV5-4 and TRBJ2-1; TRBD1 is a possible D gene (5 bases). The germline V gene has CDR1 SGHNT and CDR2 YYREEE (reference sequence). Trimming shortened V by 4 bases and J by 5 bases, and 16 bases separated the two germline ends. The CDR3 consists of 15 residues. The CDR3 bases are TGTGCCAGCAGCCACTCCCTCCAGGGCAACAATGAGCAGTTCTTC. The encoded protein is CASSHSLQGNNEQFF.

CDR3 region: CASNKAGSDTQYF. The CDR3 DNA sequence: TGCGCCAGCAATAAAGCGGGATCAGATACGCAGTATTTT. The genes are TRBV10-1 and TRBJ2-3; 7 bases match TRBD2. From germline, CDR1 is WNHNN and CDR2 SYGVQD (reference sequence). The junction had 5 bases not matched to a gene; V was cut back by 7 bases and J by 4 bases. The CDR3 covers 13 residues.

The chain uses TRBV7-9 and TRBJ2-1; D is possibly TRBD2 (5 bases). Trimming left V 5 bases short and J 0 bases short, with 11 bases between. Per the germline V gene, CDR1 is SEHNR and CDR2 is FQNEAQ (reference sequence). This CDR3 is built from 15 residues. The CDR3 region is CASSRLTSSYNEQFF. As DNA, the CDR3 is TGTGCCAGCAGCCGTCTTACTAGCTCCTACAATGAGCAGTTCTTC.

The chain has TRBV25-1 and TRBJ2-2; D unresolved. This CDR3 contains 11 residues. V was clipped by 10 bases and J by 4 bases, with 7 bases between them. Germline V CDR1 and CDR2: MGHDK, SYGVNS. The CDR3 nucleotides are TGTGCCACCCATAGCACCGGGGAGCTGTTTTTT. As protein: CATHSTGELFF.

CDR3 amino acids: CSARGRGGDAAFF. The CDR3 DNA reads as TGCAGCGCAAGGGGACGTGGGGGGGACGCAGCTTTCTTT. The chain carries TRBV29-1 and TRBJ1-1, with a weak D call TRBD1 (5 bases). V gave up 7 bases and J gave up 10 bases, with 22 bases separating them. The V gene's germline CDR1 is SQVTM and CDR2 ANQGSEA. This CDR3 has 13 amino acids.

The chain has TRBV29-1 and TRBJ2-5; 8 nucleotides line up with TRBD1. This CDR3 spans 14 amino acids. V shed 4 bases and J 5 bases; nucleotides not matched to a gene: 9. CDR1 and CDR2 (germline): SQVTM, ANQGSEA. In DNA form, the CDR3 reads TGCAGCGTTGTTCGGCCAGGGGGCGTGGAGACCCAGTACTTC. It codes for CSVVRPGGVETQYF.

The chain has TRBV27 and TRBJ2-3; D might be TRBD1 (5 bases). Germline assignment: CDR1 MNHEY and CDR2 SMNVEV (reference sequence). The V gene lost 5 bases and the J gene lost 1 base, with 19 bases spanning the gap. The CDR3 runs to 17 residues. The DNA of the CDR3 is TGTGCCAGCAGTCTATGGAAGGCAGGGCTCGGCACAGATACGCAGTATTTT. This encodes CASSLWKAGLGTDTQYF.

This clone appeared a few times. The V and J genes are TRBV5-6 and TRBJ1-1; the D is unclear. This CDR3 region has 15 residues. The V and J ends lost 1 base and 0 bases respectively, with 10 bases between them. Germline values: CDR1 SGHDT, CDR2 YYEEEE. DNA of the CDR3: TGTGCCAGCAGCTTGACAGATACCATGAACACTGAAGCTTTCTTT. Translated: CASSLTDTMNTEAFF.

As regards this clone: The sample carries other DNA sequences with the same CDR3. The chain has TRBV7-2 and TRBJ2-7; TRBD2 is a possible D gene (6 bases). The CDR3 length is 14 residues. CDR1 is SGHTA and CDR2 is FQGNSA in the germline V gene. V lost 0 bases and J 2 bases, leaving 8 bases between the germline ends. CDR3 nucleotide sequence: TGTGCCAGCAGCTTAGCGGGAGGAGCCTACGAGCAGTACTTC. Translation gives CASSLAGGAYEQYF. The variable domain in full, completed from reference TRBV7-2 and TRBJ2-7, reads GAGVSQSPSNKVTEKGKDVELRCDPISGHTALYWYRQSLGQGLEFLIYFQGNSAPDKSGLPSDRFSAERTGGSVSTLTIQRTQQEDSAVYLCASSLAGGAYEQYFGPGTRLTVT.

The count of this clone is one. The chain's CDR3 is CASSVDTYGTTGRFTGELFF. In DNA, the CDR3 is TGTGCCAGCAGCGTAGACACGTACGGTACGACAGGGAGATTCACCGGGGAGCTGTTTTTT. The rearrangement uses TRBV9 and TRBJ2-2; TRBD1 agrees at 7 bases. Trimming at V came to 0 bases and at J to 4 bases, leaving 18 bases not matched to a gene. Germline V CDR1 and CDR2: SGDLS, YYNGEE. The CDR3 runs to 20 residues.

This chain links TRBV7-9 with TRBJ1-1, with D possibly being TRBD1 (5 bases). The germline V gene has CDR1 SEHNR and CDR2 FQNEAQ (reference sequence). V was clipped by 2 bases and J by 0 bases, with 13 bases between them. The CDR3 totals 16 residues. CDR3 sequence reads: CASSLQGARMNTEAFF. For the CDR3, the DNA is TGTGCCAGCAGCTTACAAGGGGCGAGGATGAACACTGAAGCTTTCTTT.

The chain recombines TRBV28 with TRBJ1-4, with TRBD1 identical over 9 bases. V lost 6 bases, J lost 7 bases, and 9 bases stayed unmatched. The germline V gene has CDR1 MDHEN and CDR2 SYDVKM. This CDR3 is 15 amino acids long. The CDR3 DNA follows: TGTGCCAGCAGCCTAGGACAGGGGAGGGTTGAAAAACTGTTTTTT. As protein: CASSLGQGRVEKLFF.